This TCR beta chain was sequenced during a study of early T cells in non-severe SARS-CoV-2 infection. TCRdb reanalysed the 5' RACE reads using MiXCR and keeps one entry per CDR3 protein. The sample includes around 63,000 distinct CDR3 sequences, approximately 9.1% of them seen just once. Per the germline V gene, CDR1 is SGHTA and CDR2 is FQGNSA. The CDR3 is made up of 13 amino acids. The V gene lost 4 bases and the J gene lost 7 bases, with 11 bases spanning the gap. This clonotype was seen a handful of times. The material sequenced was whole blood, taken at baseline. This TCR was recovered from an adult who was a healthcare worker with PCR-confirmed SARS-CoV-2 infection or an uninfected control (not recorded which). The chain has TRBV7-2 and TRBJ2-4; D is ambiguous. As DNA, the CDR3 is TGTGCCAGCAGCTCTCCGGCCACGAACATTCAGTACTTC. Its protein product is CASSSPATNIQYF.